Shown below are 19 T cell receptor beta chains from a single sample sequenced in a study of blood T cell repertoires in COVID-19. Clones were sequenced by immunoSEQ multiplex PCR, and TCRdb holds only the in-frame ones, with some missing. The table records around 150,000 clones, around 84% of them present only once. The sequencing sample was made of peripheral blood. The origin of the receptors is a woman aged 60-75 years with COVID-19, enrolled during active disease.

The chain links TRBV5-6 to TRBJ1-5; no clear D. Between the trimmed V and J ends, which lost 0 bases and 0 bases, there was a span of 7 bases. CDR3 length: 15 residues. CDR1 and CDR2 (germline): SGHDT, YYEEEE. CDR3 bases: TGTGCCAGCAGCTTGGGAGGGTATAGCAATCAGCCCCAGCATTTT. Protein sequence: CASSLGGYSNQPQHF.

The chain has TRBV3-1 (or the pseudogene TRBV3-2) and TRBJ1-2, with D tentatively TRBD1 (5 bases). The CDR3 consists of 16 residues. V lost 1 base, J lost 4 bases, and 16 bases lay in between. The germline V gene has CDR1 LGHDT and CDR2 YNNKEL (reference sequence). The CDR3 here is CASSQGDLGQVYGYTF. CDR3 sequence (DNA): TGTGCCAGCAGCCAAGGGGACTTGGGGCAGGTCTATGGCTACACCTTC.

The chain has TRBV7-2 and TRBJ2-4; weak D call: TRBD1 (6 bases). The V end lost 5 bases, the J end lost 4 bases, and 12 bases lay between the germline ends. CDR1 and CDR2 (germline): SGHTA, FQGNSA. The CDR3 extends over 14 amino acids. The CDR3 region has the DNA TGTGCCAGCAGCGCCCGGGACACTAAAAACATTCAGTACTTC. Its protein is CASSARDTKNIQYF. Variable domain in full (rest from reference TRBV7-2 and TRBJ2-4): GAGVSQSPSNKVTEKGKDVELRCDPISGHTALYWYRQSLGQGLEFLIYFQGNSAPDKSGLPSDRFSAERTGGSVSTLTIQRTQQEDSAVYLCASSARDTKNIQYFGAGTRLSVL.

Concerning this clone itself: The junction does not match germline at one end; this may be a read error. V gene TRBV20-1 combines with J gene TRBJ2-4; TRBD2 matches 16 bases. In germline, CDR1 is DFQATT, CDR2 SNEGSKA (reference sequence). The CDR3 totals 11 residues. For the CDR3, the DNA is TGCAGTGCTGGGACTAGCGGGGGGGTATGGTTC. Translation gives CSAGTSGGVWF.

The chain links TRBV3-1 (or the pseudogene TRBV3-2) to TRBJ1-2; D is perhaps TRBD1 (6 bases). V was trimmed by 1 base and J by 2 bases, leaving 8 bases between them. This CDR3 contains 14 residues. Germline V lookup: CDR1 LGHDT, CDR2 YNNKEL (reference sequence). The CDR3 sequence is CASSQVTGNYGYTF. The CDR3, as DNA: TGTGCCAGCAGCCAAGTAACAGGGAACTATGGCTACACCTTC.

The chain uses TRBV19 and TRBJ2-1, with 7 bases aligning to TRBD2. Per germline, CDR1 LNHDA and CDR2 SQIVND (reference sequence). CDR3 length: 12 residues. V shed 6 bases, J shed 8 bases, and the junction held 4 bases outside the gene matches. CDR3 bases: TGTGCCAGTAGGTACCGGGGGGATGAGCAGTTCTTC. Residues: CASRYRGDEQFF.

The V and J genes are TRBV19 and TRBJ2-1; TRBD1 aligns across 10 bases. V trimming: 5 bases; J trimming: 2 bases; junction bases outside the gene matches: 6. The germline CDR1 and CDR2 sequences are LNHDA and SQIVND (reference sequence). The CDR3 is 16 residues long. The CDR3 reads CASSVRDRGTYNEQFF. In nucleotides, the CDR3 is TGTGCCAGTAGTGTCCGGGACAGGGGTACCTACAATGAGCAGTTCTTC.

V is TRBV5-1 and J is TRBJ1-2, with 7 bases lining up with TRBD1. CDR3 length equals 16 residues. From germline, CDR1 is SGHRS and CDR2 YFSETQ. V gave up 4 bases and J gave up 1 base; unmatched junction bases: 10. The CDR3 protein is CASSESWDSLNYGYTF. The CDR3 DNA follows: TGCGCCAGCAGCGAGTCATGGGACAGCCTTAACTATGGCTACACCTTC.

The V gene is TRBV7-6, the J gene TRBJ2-7, with 8 bases matching TRBD1. CDR1 is SGHVS, CDR2 FNYEAQ, per germline. The CDR3 contains 15 residues. Trimming removed 5 bases from V and 3 bases from J; junction bases left unmatched: 9. CDR3 protein: CASSADPGQVYEQYF. CDR3 nucleotide sequence: TGTGCCAGCAGCGCCGATCCGGGACAGGTCTACGAGCAGTACTTC.

A single count supports this clone. The V and J genes are TRBV27 and TRBJ1-2; TRBD1 matches at 9 bases. Germline CDR1 is MNHEY and CDR2 is SMNVEV (reference sequence). There are 16 residues in the CDR3. Losses at the gene ends were 6 bases for V and 4 bases for J; bases not matched to a gene: 12. CDR3 sequence reads: CASSLAPGQGPYGYTF. In nucleotides, the CDR3 is TGTGCCAGCAGCTTAGCCCCGGGACAGGGCCCCTATGGCTACACCTTC.

This clone was seen just once. The J gene is TRBJ1-1, the V gene TRBV18, with 8 positions matching TRBD1. This CDR3 contains 16 residues. V dropped 4 bases and J dropped 7; count of bases not matched to a gene: 14. Germline-derived CDR1 and CDR2 are KGHSH and LQKENI. DNA of the CDR3: TGTGCCAGCTCACTCAGCGGCGGGCAGGGGGCTGGTGAAGCTTTCTTT. This codes for CASSLSGGQGAGEAFF.

The rearrangement joins TRBV2 to TRBJ1-1; unclear D gene. Trimming cost V 4 bases and J 1 base, with 10 bases left between them. The CDR3 runs to 14 residues. Germline V gene data show CDR1 as SNHLY and CDR2 as FYNNEI. This CDR3 reads CASSARSGNTEAFF. CDR3 in DNA: TGTGCCAGCAGTGCAAGATCAGGGAACACTGAAGCTTTCTTT.

This chain links TRBV6-5 with TRBJ1-5, with D unresolved. Trimming removed 7 bases from V and 5 bases from J, with 15 bases in between. Germline CDR1 and CDR2: MNHEY and SVGAGI. The length of the CDR3 is 14 residues. This CDR3 reads CASNPYPGYQPQHF. Here the CDR3 DNA reads TGTGCCAGCAACCCTTATCCAGGTTATCAGCCCCAGCATTTT.

The chain links TRBV19 to TRBJ2-7, with TRBD1 identical over 8 bases. V lost 4 bases, J lost 5 bases, and 4 bases stayed unmatched. This CDR3 spans 13 amino acids. Germline lookup yields CDR1 LNHDA and CDR2 SQIVND (reference sequence). CDR3 DNA: TGTGCCAGTAGTAGTCAGGGGGCGAACGAGCAGTACTTC. It codes for CASSSQGANEQYF.

As concerns this clone: This CDR3 is also generated by other DNA sequences in the sample. The chain is built from TRBV3-1 (or the pseudogene TRBV3-2) and TRBJ2-7; no clear D. The CDR3 is 14 amino acids. The germline gives CDR1 LGHDT, CDR2 YNNKEL (reference sequence). The germline V and J ends were trimmed by 1 base and 1 base, with 8 bases remaining between them. CDR3 in DNA: TGTGCCAGCAGCCAAGTGACTGGGTCCTACGAGCAGTACTTC. This codes for CASSQVTGSYEQYF.

The chain couples TRBV18 to TRBJ2-7; D is perhaps TRBD2 (6 bases). This CDR3 comprises 16 residues. The germline gives CDR1 KGHSH, CDR2 LQKENI. The germline V and J ends were trimmed by 3 bases and 6 bases, with 21 bases remaining between them. DNA of the CDR3: TGTGCCAGCTCACCCCTGGATTCCCCGGGAGCAGGCGAGCAGTACTTC. It is translated as CASSPLDSPGAGEQYF.

The chain has TRBV6-2 or TRBV6-3 and TRBJ2-4, with D possibly TRBD1 on 6 matching bases. V lost 4 bases to trimming and J lost 3 bases, with 19 bases between them. There are 17 residues in the CDR3. The germline CDR1 and CDR2 sequences are MNHEY and SVGEGT. The CDR3 bases are TGTGCCAGCAGTTTTGACCTATCAACACAGGGCAAAAACATTCAGTACTTC. Residues: CASSFDLSTQGKNIQYF.

The rearrangement joins TRBV3-1 (or the pseudogene TRBV3-2) to TRBJ1-2; a weak D match, TRBD1 (6 bases). Trimming removed 1 base from V and 5 bases from J, with 11 bases in between. This CDR3 is 14 amino acids long. CDR1 is LGHDT and CDR2 is YNNKEL in the germline V gene (reference sequence). The CDR3 DNA reads TGTGCCAGCAGCCAAGCAGGGGATTGGTATGGCTACACCTTC. Translated: CASSQAGDWYGYTF.

The chain employs TRBV5-1 and TRBJ2-3; D is undetermined. Germline lookup yields CDR1 SGHRS and CDR2 YFSETQ. There are 14 residues in the CDR3. Trimming cost V 0 bases and J 2 bases, with 7 bases left between them. The CDR3 DNA is TGCGCCAGCAGCTTGGGGGCTGTCACAGATACGCAGTATTTT. Residues: CASSLGAVTDTQYF. The entire variable domain, with the rest obtained from reference TRBV5-1 and TRBJ2-3, is as follows: KAGVTQTPRYLIKTRGQQVTLSCSPISGHRSVSWYQQTPGQGLQFLFEYFSETQRNKGNFPGRFSGRQFSNSRSEMNVSTLELGDSALYLCASSLGAVTDTQYFGPGTRLTVL.